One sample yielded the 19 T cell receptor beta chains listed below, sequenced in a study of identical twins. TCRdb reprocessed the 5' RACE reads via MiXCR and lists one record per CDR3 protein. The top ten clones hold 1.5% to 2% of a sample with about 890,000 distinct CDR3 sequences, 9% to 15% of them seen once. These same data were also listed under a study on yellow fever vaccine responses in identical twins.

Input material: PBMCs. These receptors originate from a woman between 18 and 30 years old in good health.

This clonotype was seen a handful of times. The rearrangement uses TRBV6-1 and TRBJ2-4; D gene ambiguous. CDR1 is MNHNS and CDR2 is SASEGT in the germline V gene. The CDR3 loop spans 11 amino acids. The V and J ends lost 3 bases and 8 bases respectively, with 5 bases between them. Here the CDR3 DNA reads TGTGCCAGCAGTGAGCCGGACATTCAGTACTTC. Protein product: CASSEPDIQYF.

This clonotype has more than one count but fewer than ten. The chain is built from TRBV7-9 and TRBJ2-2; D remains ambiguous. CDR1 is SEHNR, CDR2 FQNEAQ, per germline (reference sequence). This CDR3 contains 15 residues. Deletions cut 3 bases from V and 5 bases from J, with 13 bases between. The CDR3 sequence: CASSFYDGVTGELFF. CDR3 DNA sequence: TGTGCCAGCAGCTTTTACGACGGAGTAACCGGGGAGCTGTTTTTT.

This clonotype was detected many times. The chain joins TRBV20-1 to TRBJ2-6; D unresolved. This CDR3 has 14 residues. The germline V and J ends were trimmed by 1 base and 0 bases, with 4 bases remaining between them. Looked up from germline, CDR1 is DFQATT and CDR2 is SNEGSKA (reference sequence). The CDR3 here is CSARVYSGANVLTF. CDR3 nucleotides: TGCAGTGCTAGAGTTTACTCTGGGGCCAACGTCCTGACTTTC.

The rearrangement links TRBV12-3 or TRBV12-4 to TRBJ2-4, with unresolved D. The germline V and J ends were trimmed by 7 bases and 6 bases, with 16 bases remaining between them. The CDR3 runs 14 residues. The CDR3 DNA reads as TGTGCCAGCACTACTTTCCGTGCATCAAACATTCAGTACTTC. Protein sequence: CASTTFRASNIQYF.

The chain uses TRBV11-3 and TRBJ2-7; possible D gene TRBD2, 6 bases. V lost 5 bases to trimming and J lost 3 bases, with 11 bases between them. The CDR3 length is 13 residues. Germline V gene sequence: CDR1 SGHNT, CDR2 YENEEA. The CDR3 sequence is CASSPRAGYEQYF. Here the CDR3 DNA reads TGTGCCAGCAGCCCCCGAGCGGGCTACGAGCAGTACTTC.

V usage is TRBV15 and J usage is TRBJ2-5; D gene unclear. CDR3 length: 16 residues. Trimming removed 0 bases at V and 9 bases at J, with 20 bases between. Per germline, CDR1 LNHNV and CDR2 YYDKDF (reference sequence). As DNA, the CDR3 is TGTGCCACCAGCAGAGATCAAGTTGAGCCCTCCGAGGCCCAGTACTTC. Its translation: CATSRDQVEPSEAQYF.

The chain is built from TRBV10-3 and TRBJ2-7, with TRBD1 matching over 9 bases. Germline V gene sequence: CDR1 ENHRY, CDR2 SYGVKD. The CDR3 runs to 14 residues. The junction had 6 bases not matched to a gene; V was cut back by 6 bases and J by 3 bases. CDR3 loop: CAIRAGTGIYEQYF. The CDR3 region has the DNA TGTGCCATCAGAGCCGGGACAGGGATCTACGAGCAGTACTTC.

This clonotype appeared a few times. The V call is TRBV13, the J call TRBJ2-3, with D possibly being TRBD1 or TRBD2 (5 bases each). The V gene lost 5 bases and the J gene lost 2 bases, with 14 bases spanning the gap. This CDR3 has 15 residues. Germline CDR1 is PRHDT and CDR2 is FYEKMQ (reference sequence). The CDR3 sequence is CASSTRDHTTDTQYF. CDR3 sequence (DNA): TGTGCCAGCAGCACCCGGGACCACACCACAGATACGCAGTATTTT.

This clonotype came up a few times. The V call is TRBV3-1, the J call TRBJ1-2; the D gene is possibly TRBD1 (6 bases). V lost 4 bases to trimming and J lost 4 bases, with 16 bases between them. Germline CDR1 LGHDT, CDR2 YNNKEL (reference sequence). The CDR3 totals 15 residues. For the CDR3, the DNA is TGTGCCAGCAGCCGGAGCGGGCAGGGGCTCTATGGCTACACCTTC. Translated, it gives CASSRSGQGLYGYTF.

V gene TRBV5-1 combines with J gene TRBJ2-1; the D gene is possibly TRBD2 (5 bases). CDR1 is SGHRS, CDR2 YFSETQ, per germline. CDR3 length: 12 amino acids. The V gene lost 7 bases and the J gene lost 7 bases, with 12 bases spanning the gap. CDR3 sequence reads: CASRPEGNEQFF. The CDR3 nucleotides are TGCGCCAGCCGCCCTGAGGGAAATGAGCAGTTCTTC.

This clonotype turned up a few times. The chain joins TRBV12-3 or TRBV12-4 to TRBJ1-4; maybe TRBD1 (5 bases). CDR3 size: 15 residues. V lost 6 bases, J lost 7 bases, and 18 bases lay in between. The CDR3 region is CASSPRGGVGEKLFF. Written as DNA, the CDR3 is TGTGCCAGCAGCCCCCGGGGAGGGGTCGGTGAAAAACTGTTTTTT.

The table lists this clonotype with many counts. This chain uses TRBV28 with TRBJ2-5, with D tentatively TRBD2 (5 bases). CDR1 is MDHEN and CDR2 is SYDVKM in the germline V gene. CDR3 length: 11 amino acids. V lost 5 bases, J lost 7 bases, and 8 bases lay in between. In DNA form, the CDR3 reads TGTGCCAGCAGTCCCCGGGGGACCCAGTACTTC. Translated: CASSPRGTQYF. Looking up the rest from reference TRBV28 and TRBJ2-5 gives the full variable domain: DVKVTQSSRYLVKRTGEKVFLECVQDMDHENMFWYRQDPGLGLRLIYFSYDVKMKEKGDIPEGYSVSREKKERFSLILESASTNQTSMYLCASSPRGTQYFGPGTRLLVL.

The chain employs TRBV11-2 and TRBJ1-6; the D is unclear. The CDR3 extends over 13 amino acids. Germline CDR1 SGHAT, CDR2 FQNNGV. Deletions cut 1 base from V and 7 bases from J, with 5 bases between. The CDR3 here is CASSLGENSPLHF. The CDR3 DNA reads TGTGCCAGCAGCTTAGGGGAAAATTCACCCCTCCACTTT.

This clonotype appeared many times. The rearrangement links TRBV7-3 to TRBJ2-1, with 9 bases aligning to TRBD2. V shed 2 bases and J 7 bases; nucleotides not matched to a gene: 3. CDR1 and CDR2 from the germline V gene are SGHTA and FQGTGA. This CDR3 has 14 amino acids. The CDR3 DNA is TGTGCCAGCAGCTTACGTAGCGGGAGTAATGAGCAGTTCTTC. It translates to CASSLRSGSNEQFF.

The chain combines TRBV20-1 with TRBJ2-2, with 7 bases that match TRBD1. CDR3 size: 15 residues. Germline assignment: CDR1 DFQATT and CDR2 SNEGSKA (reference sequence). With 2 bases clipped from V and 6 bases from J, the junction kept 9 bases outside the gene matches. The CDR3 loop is CSARQNRGWSGELFF. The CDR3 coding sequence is TGCAGTGCTAGACAAAACAGGGGTTGGTCCGGGGAGCTGTTTTTT.

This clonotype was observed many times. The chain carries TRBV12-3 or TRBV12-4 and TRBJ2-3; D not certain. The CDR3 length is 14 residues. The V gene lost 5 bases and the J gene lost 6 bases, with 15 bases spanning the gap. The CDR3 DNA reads TGTGCCAGCAGTCCCCGGGCTTCGATGGATACGCAGTATTTT. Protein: CASSPRASMDTQYF.

Here the CDR3 DNA reads TGTGCCAGCAGCCCCAGGGCAGGACTCTCTGGGGCCAACGTCCTGACTTTC. Amino acid sequence: CASSPRAGLSGANVLTF. The chain links TRBV7-2 to TRBJ2-6, with D possibly being TRBD1 or TRBD2 (5 bases each). The germline CDR1 and CDR2 sequences are SGHTA and FQGNSA. CDR3 length equals 17 residues. Trimming removed 5 bases at V and 0 bases at J, with 14 bases between.

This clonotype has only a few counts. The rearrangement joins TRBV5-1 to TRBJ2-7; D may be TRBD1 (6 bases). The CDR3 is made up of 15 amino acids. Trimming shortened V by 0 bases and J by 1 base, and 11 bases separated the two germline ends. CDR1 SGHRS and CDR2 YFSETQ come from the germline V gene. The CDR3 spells CASSLVDRYSYEQYF. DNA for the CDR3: TGCGCCAGCAGCTTGGTCGACAGGTATTCCTACGAGCAGTACTTC. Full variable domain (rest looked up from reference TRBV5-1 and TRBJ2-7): KAGVTQTPRYLIKTRGQQVTLSCSPISGHRSVSWYQQTPGQGLQFLFEYFSETQRNKGNFPGRFSGRQFSNSRSEMNVSTLELGDSALYLCASSLVDRYSYEQYFGPGTRLTVT.

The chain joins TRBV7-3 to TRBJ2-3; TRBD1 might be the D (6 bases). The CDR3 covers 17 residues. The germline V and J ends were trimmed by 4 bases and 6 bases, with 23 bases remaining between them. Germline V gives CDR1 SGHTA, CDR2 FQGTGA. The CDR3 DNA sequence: TGTGCCAGCAGCTACCCCATTACAGGGCGAGGTGGGGATACGCAGTATTTT. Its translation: CASSYPITGRGGDTQYF.